Listed below are T cell receptor beta chains from one sample, sequenced in a study of PD-L1 blockade in urothelial cancer. The data were produced by immunoSEQ multiplex PCR, yet TCRdb's version contains in-frame clones alone and is incomplete. The sample contains around 50,000 clones, roughly 80% of which appear only once. The source material was PBMCs, sampled around atezolizumab (anti-PD-L1) treatment. The receptor set was obtained from a man in his fifties with urothelial cancer. The conserved cysteine and the conserved F or W are not part of the CDR3 here. The order of the fields is J gene, V gene, CDR3 protein.

J: TRBJ1-1
V: TRBV5-1
CDR3: ASSPFFQGGYTEAF

J: TRBJ2-1
V: TRBV5-1
CDR3: ASSVMGGLVGDEQF

J: TRBJ1-5
V: TRBV19
CDR3: ASSIEDRSSQPQH

J: TRBJ2-1
V: TRBV11-2
CDR3: ASSLVRGRAVVEQF

J: TRBJ1-1
V: TRBV27
CDR3: ASSLSSGRLGAF

J: TRBJ1-1
V: TRBV2
CDR3: ASTPNRGRGTEAF

J: TRBJ1-4
V: TRBV5-1
CDR3: ASSPADRGSEKLF

J: TRBJ2-5
V: TRBV29-1
CDR3: SVAHRGQETQY

J: TRBJ2-6
V: TRBV5-1
CDR3: ASEGQGPGGANVLT

J: TRBJ2-5
V: TRBV9
CDR3: ASSVGDTQETQY

J: TRBJ2-2
V: TRBV13
CDR3: ASRASGGANRHTGELF

J: TRBJ2-5
V: TRBV5-1
CDR3: ASSLGDRYRETQY

J: TRBJ1-3
V: TRBV10-1
CDR3: ASRDSLSGNTIY

J: TRBJ2-3
V: TRBV11-2
CDR3: ASSFESGGWDTQY

J: TRBJ2-4
V: TRBV5-4
CDR3: ASSLVAENIQY

J: TRBJ2-1
V: TRBV30
CDR3: AKDGGTYNEQF

J: TRBJ2-5
V: TRBV7-9
CDR3: ASSQGVGEETQY

J: TRBJ1-1
V: TRBV19
CDR3: ASRPTPWTGGRNTEAF

J: TRBJ1-2
V: TRBV7-6
CDR3: ASSLGDRYYGYT

J: TRBJ2-1
V: TRBV20-1
CDR3: SAVEENEQF

J: TRBJ2-3
V: TRBV11-3
CDR3: ASSANTDTQY

J: TRBJ1-6
V: TRBV9
CDR3: ASRVAGGPLH

J: TRBJ1-2
V: TRBV6-5
CDR3: ASSYTTARNYGYT

J: TRBJ1-1
V: TRBV9
CDR3: ASSPSPQGDTEAF

J: TRBJ2-5
V: TRBV7-2
CDR3: ASSLGTGKETQY

J: TRBJ1-4
V: TRBV19
CDR3: ASSIAGEREKLF

J: TRBJ1-1
V: TRBV10-1
CDR3: ASSPGTGNTEAF

J: TRBJ1-3
V: TRBV2
CDR3: ASRRELSSGNTIY

J: TRBJ2-1
V: TRBV7-2
CDR3: ASSSGTGEEQF

J: TRBJ1-5
V: TRBV5-1
CDR3: ASPGFSNQPQH

J: TRBJ1-5
V: TRBV5-5
CDR3: ASSLAQAGGGPQH

J: TRBJ2-7
V: TRBV18
CDR3: ASSTGMAYEQY

J: TRBJ1-5
V: TRBV19
CDR3: ASSIGVYQPQH

J: TRBJ1-1
V: TRBV21-1
CDR3: ASSKKDKGAEAF

J: TRBJ1-2
V: TRBV10-2
CDR3: ASSASRTGNYGYT

J: TRBJ2-1
V: TRBV28
CDR3: ATEPGTPYNEQF

J: TRBJ2-7
V: TRBV6-5
CDR3: ASRRGTPTYEQY

J: TRBJ2-3
V: TRBV9
CDR3: ASSVGRSSTDTQY

J: TRBJ2-3
V: TRBV7-2
CDR3: ASSLGPGRVRDTQY

J: TRBJ2-5
V: TRBV7-7
CDR3: ASSLASGRAQETQY

J: TRBJ2-3
V: TRBV9
CDR3: ASSVRQGNTDTQY

J: TRBJ2-1
V: TRBV19
CDR3: ASSPGGYYNEQF

J: TRBJ1-3
V: TRBV9
CDR3: ASSVARGEDTIY

J: TRBJ1-5
V: TRBV6-6
CDR3: ASSYFQGGNQPQH

J: TRBJ2-5
V: TRBV30
CDR3: AWSRPGPQETQY

J: TRBJ2-3
V: TRBV6-1
CDR3: ASRGRAGATDTQY

J: TRBJ2-7
V: TRBV25-1
CDR3: ASSELAGGKNEQY

J: TRBJ2-5
V: TRBV11-2
CDR3: ASSQGRDRETQY